The rows below give T cell receptor beta chains drawn from one sample of a study of T cells in Graves' hyperthyroidism and ophthalmopathy. Each CDR3 protein is one row after TCRdb ran MiXCR on the multiplex PCR reads. The sample lists about 400,000 distinct CDR3 sequences, about 13% seen once, with 9.2% in the top ten. The material sequenced was blood. The receptors come from a woman in her late teens or twenties with Graves' hyperthyroidism. Each CDR3 is given with its conserved first and last residue. A D gene is named only where the DNA matches it firmly. Expanded clones are given a class, and other clones once, few, many or no size at all.

size	J	D	V	CDR3	DNA
NA	TRBJ1-2	TRBD1	TRBV7-9	CASNQQGNGYGYTF	TGTGCCAGCAACCAACAGGGGAACGGCTATGGCTACACCTTC
few	TRBJ2-7	TRBD1	TRBV12-3/TRBV12-4	CASSLVGTGVEQYF	TGTGCCAGCAGTTTAGTAGGGACAGGGGTCGAGCAGTACTTC
many	TRBJ2-3	NA	TRBV18	CASSPLEVVQADTQYF	TGTGCCAGCTCACCCCTAGAAGTAGTACAGGCAGATACGCAGTATTTT
many	TRBJ2-2	NA	TRBV30	CAWSPPGHTLNTGELFF	TGTGCCTGGAGTCCCCCAGGACACACCCTGAACACCGGGGAGCTGTTTTTT
NA	TRBJ1-4	NA	TRBV5-1	CASSLVDGGGEEKLFF	TGCGCCAGCAGCTTGGTTGACGGGGGCGGCGAGGAAAAACTGTTTTTT
many	TRBJ2-1	NA	TRBV27	CASSLVSESNEQFF	TGTGCCAGCAGTTTAGTGTCGGAGAGCAATGAGCAGTTCTTC
few	TRBJ2-2	TRBD1	TRBV28	CASSFRWTGGDGELFF	TGTGCCAGCAGTTTCCGATGGACAGGGGGCGACGGGGAGCTGTTTTTT
few	TRBJ2-2	NA	TRBV9	CASSGQADTGELFF	TGTGCCAGCAGCGGCCAGGCAGACACCGGGGAGCTGTTTTTT
few	TRBJ2-1	TRBD2	TRBV5-1	CASSLSTSGKYNEQFF	TGCGCCAGCAGCTTGTCTACTAGCGGGAAATACAATGAGCAGTTCTTC
many	TRBJ2-1	NA	TRBV5-1	CASSLLSGGTDEQFF	TGCGCCAGCAGCTTGTTATCAGGGGGGACGGATGAGCAGTTCTTC
many	TRBJ2-6	NA	TRBV12-3/TRBV12-4	CASIRPSGANVLTF	TGTGCCAGCATCCGTCCCTCTGGGGCCAACGTCCTGACTTTC
NA	TRBJ2-1	NA	TRBV19	CASSTASSSRNEQFF	TGTGCCAGTAGTACGGCTTCAAGTTCTCGGAATGAGCAGTTCTTC
many	TRBJ2-7	NA	TRBV28	CASIGRGWHEQYF	TGTGCCAGCATCGGGCGAGGGTGGCACGAGCAGTACTTC
many	TRBJ1-1	TRBD1	TRBV11-2	CASSLYRGLSHATFF	TGTGCCAGCAGCTTATACAGGGGGCTATCCCACGCAACTTTCTTT
NA	TRBJ2-2	NA	TRBV13	CASSLIGELFF	TGTGCCAGCAGCTTAATCGGGGAGCTGTTTTTT
few	TRBJ2-2	TRBD1	TRBV27	CASSSGTGRGGELFF	TGTGCCAGCAGTTCGGGGACAGGGCGGGGCGGGGAGCTGTTTTTT
many	TRBJ2-7	NA	TRBV20-1	CSASGPAYEQYF	TGCAGTGCTAGCGGACCAGCTTACGAGCAGTACTTC